The clone carrying this T cell receptor beta chain was seen only a few times. This entry is derived from a study of blood T cell repertoires in COVID-19. Original methodology: Amplified reference gene primers provided the basis for estimating nucleated cell counts. The assay was immunoSEQ multiplex PCR, and TCRdb's table has in-frame clones only and misses some. V and J calls and clone size are copied from that table; D and trimming were computed from the DNA. The sample includes some 250,000 clones, about three quarters of them seen just once. Material for sequencing was peripheral blood. The sequence was obtained from a woman over 75 with acute or convalescent COVID-19.

In DNA form, the CDR3 reads TGCACCAGCAGCCAAGCGGGGGGAGCTGAGCAGTTCTTC. Amino acid sequence: CTSSQAGGAEQFF. The J gene is TRBJ2-1, the V gene TRBV1; the table assigns TRBD2, which was not confirmed against the DNA. TRBV1 counts as a pseudogene. This CDR3 spans 13 amino acids.